Below, 19 T cell receptor beta chains from the same sample are listed, as sequenced in a study of identical twins. Using its own MiXCR run on the 5' RACE reads, TCRdb lists one record per CDR3 protein. This table has some 1,700,000 distinct CDR3 sequences, around 33% appearing once. Sequencing was done on a sample of cord blood. The receptors stem from a newborn girl in good health.

The chain is built from TRBV12-3 or TRBV12-4 and TRBJ2-7; D gene uncertain. The CDR3 is 15 residues long. The ends were cut back, 1 base at V and 3 bases at J, with 13 bases in the middle. CDR3 in DNA: TGTGCCAGCAGTTTAGGACCTGGCTGGGTCTACGAGCAGTACTTC. Translating gives CASSLGPGWVYEQYF.

The J gene is TRBJ2-1, the V gene TRBV7-9; D call uncertain. CDR1 and CDR2 from the germline V gene are SEHNR and FQNEAQ (reference sequence). CDR3 length equals 15 residues. With 4 bases removed from V and 4 bases from J, the gap between germline ends came to 14 bases. The CDR3 DNA follows: TGTGCCAGCAGCTCACTATCCCCCGGGTACAATGAGCAGTTCTTC. Its translation is CASSSLSPGYNEQFF.

The chain joins TRBV29-1 to TRBJ2-2; 12 bases map to TRBD2. The junction had 11 bases not matched to a gene; V was cut back by 6 bases and J by 3 bases. Germline V CDR1 and CDR2: SQVTM, ANQGSEA. This CDR3 contains 17 residues. The CDR3 DNA sequence: TGCAGCGTCCAGGAGGCTAGCGGGAGGGCAGACACCGGGGAGCTGTTTTTT. As protein: CSVQEASGRADTGELFF.

The V gene is TRBV7-9, the J gene TRBJ2-1, with a tentative D call TRBD2 (5 bases). V was cut by 1 base and J by 2 bases, with 12 bases left in between. In germline, CDR1 is SEHNR, CDR2 FQNEAQ (reference sequence). This CDR3 has 16 residues. CDR3 DNA: TGTGCCAGCAGCTTAGGGGCTAGCAGACCCTACAATGAGCAGTTCTTC. This translates into CASSLGASRPYNEQFF.

This clonotype was observed a handful of times. The genes are TRBV30 and TRBJ2-4, with D maybe TRBD1 (6 bases). This CDR3 region has 12 residues. The ends were cut back, 3 bases at V and 10 bases at J, with 13 bases in the middle. Germline V gives CDR1 GTSNPN, CDR2 SVGIG (reference sequence). The CDR3 reads CAWSWDKGIQYF. Here the CDR3 DNA reads TGTGCCTGGAGCTGGGACAAGGGAATTCAGTACTTC. Combining the CDR3 with reference TRBV30 and TRBJ2-4 gives the whole variable domain SQTIHQWPATLVQPVGSPLSLECTVEGTSNPNLYWYRQAAGRGLQLLFYSVGIGQISSEVPQNLSASRPQDRQFILSSKKLLLSDSGFYLCAWSWDKGIQYFGAGTRLSVL.

This chain joins TRBV6-5 and TRBJ2-2; TRBD2 might be the D (5 bases). The CDR3 runs 15 residues. V was trimmed by 0 bases and J by 4 bases, leaving 9 bases between them. CDR1 and CDR2 from the germline V gene are MNHEY and SVGAGI. The CDR3 loop is CASSYSNEGTGELFF. CDR3 nucleotide sequence: TGTGCCAGCAGTTACTCGAATGAGGGCACCGGGGAGCTGTTTTTT.

The chain joins TRBV7-9 to TRBJ2-3; no clear D gene. CDR3 length equals 10 residues. Germline V lookup: CDR1 SEHNR, CDR2 FQNEAQ (reference sequence). V lost 10 bases and J lost 4, with 6 bases in between. The CDR3 DNA sequence: TGTGCCACAAACCCAGATACGCAGTATTTT. Protein sequence: CATNPDTQYF. Supplemented by reference TRBV7-9 and TRBJ2-3, the full variable domain reads DTGVSQNPRHKITKRGQNVTFRCDPISEHNRLYWYRQTLGQGPEFLTYFQNEAQLEKSRLLSDRFSAERPKGSFSTLEIQRTEQGDSAMYLCATNPDTQYFGPGTRLTVL.

The sample holds a few counts of this clonotype. The chain joins TRBV5-5 to TRBJ1-1, with a possible D match to TRBD1 (6 bases). Per germline, CDR1 SGHKS and CDR2 YYEKEE (reference sequence). This CDR3 is 16 amino acids long. Trimming removed 4 bases from V and 1 base from J, with 17 bases in between. This chain's CDR3 is CASSRIAGQPNTEAFF. The CDR3 region has the DNA TGTGCCAGCAGCCGGATCGCAGGACAGCCGAACACTGAAGCTTTCTTT.

This clonotype appeared a few times. The chain uses TRBV12-3 or TRBV12-4 and TRBJ2-2; D may correspond to TRBD1 or TRBD2 (6 bases each). The V end lost 4 bases, the J end lost 4 bases, and 7 bases lay between the germline ends. The CDR3 extends over 13 amino acids. CDR3 coding DNA: TGTGCCAGCAGTTGGGGGGCCACCGGGGAGCTGTTTTTT. The encoded protein is CASSWGATGELFF.

This rearrangement joins TRBV6-5 to TRBJ2-5; 9 bases align to TRBD1. V trimming: 5 bases; J trimming: 5 bases; junction bases outside the gene matches: 12. The CDR3 loop spans 16 amino acids. Germline assignment: CDR1 MNHEY and CDR2 SVGAGI. The CDR3 DNA reads TGTGCCAGCAGTACCATTCCGGGACAGGGCGCGGAGACCCAGTACTTC. Translated, it gives CASSTIPGQGAETQYF.

J is TRBJ2-5 and V is TRBV11-1; no definite D call. With the DNA end fitting TRBJ2-7 better, the J assignment may be wrong. Germline V gene lookup returns CDR1 SGHAT and CDR2 FQDESV (reference sequence). The CDR3 consists of 14 residues. The DNA of the CDR3 is TGTGCCAGCAGCCCTAGTCATTCCCCCTACGAGCAGTACTTC. It specifies CASSPSHSPYEQYF.

Only a few counts were recorded for this clonotype. V and J are TRBV10-3 and TRBJ2-1; a possible D gene is TRBD2 (5 bases). V was pared by 6 bases and J by 0 bases, with 12 bases between. From germline, CDR1 is ENHRY and CDR2 SYGVKD. This CDR3 has 15 amino acids. Here the CDR3 DNA reads TGTGCCATCAGGCTAGCCGTAAGCTCCTACAATGAGCAGTTCTTC. It yields the protein CAIRLAVSSYNEQFF.

This clonotype was found a few times. This chain joins TRBV6-5 and TRBJ1-6; 9 positions match TRBD1. CDR1 and CDR2 from the germline V gene are MNHEY and SVGAGI. The ends lost 1 base at V and 2 bases at J; junction bases unmatched: 6. The CDR3 is 18 amino acids. This CDR3 is CASSYLWTGAAYNSPLHF. CDR3 coding DNA: TGTGCCAGCAGTTACTTGTGGACAGGGGCCGCCTATAATTCACCCCTCCACTTT.

The rearrangement links TRBV6-1 to TRBJ2-4, with a weak D call TRBD2 (5 bases). TRBJ2-5 matches the DNA end more closely, so the J call is doubtful. The CDR3 consists of 15 residues. Per germline, CDR1 MNHNS and CDR2 SASEGT. The CDR3 is CASSSGPSGKETQYF. The CDR3 nucleotides are TGTGCCAGCAGTTCTGGCCCCAGCGGAAAAGAGACCCAGTACTTC.

This clonotype was recorded a few times. In nucleotides, the CDR3 is TGTGCCAGGAAGCGAAACGGGGAGACCCAGTACTTC. Translating gives CARKRNGETQYF. The V and J genes are TRBV27 and TRBJ2-5; D unclear. The CDR3 is 12 residues long. Trimming stripped 9 bases from V and 5 bases from J, with 13 bases between. Germline V gene sequence: CDR1 MNHEY, CDR2 SMNVEV (reference sequence).

The CDR3, as DNA: TGTGCCAGCAGTTTTGTGGGAGAGGGTGGCGAGCAGTACTTC. Amino acids: CASSFVGEGGEQYF. The rearrangement joins TRBV28 to TRBJ2-7; possibly TRBD2 for D (5 bases). Trimming stripped 3 bases from V and 6 bases from J, with 15 bases between. There are 14 residues in the CDR3. The V gene's germline CDR1 is MDHEN and CDR2 SYDVKM.

This clonotype was seen more than once but under ten times. V usage is TRBV7-2 and J usage is TRBJ1-2, with TRBD1 as a possible D gene (6 bases). V lost 5 bases and J 5 bases, leaving 18 bases between the germline ends. CDR1 SGHTA and CDR2 FQGNSA come from the germline V gene. The CDR3 length is 15 residues. This chain's CDR3 is CASSPQGSLSYGYTF. The CDR3 bases are TGTGCCAGCAGCCCCCAGGGGTCACTCTCTTATGGCTACACCTTC.

The chain has TRBV5-1 and TRBJ2-2, with D tentatively TRBD1 (5 bases). This CDR3 spans 16 amino acids. CDR1 is SGHRS and CDR2 is YFSETQ in the germline V gene. With 2 bases removed from V and 4 bases from J, the gap between germline ends came to 15 bases. CDR3 region: CASSFDSALGTGELFF. CDR3 sequence (DNA): TGCGCCAGCAGCTTCGACAGCGCGCTCGGCACCGGGGAGCTGTTTTTT.

Here the CDR3 reads CATSVAGTGYTGELFF. DNA of the CDR3: TGTGCCACCAGTGTAGCCGGGACAGGGTACACCGGGGAGCTGTTTTTT. This chain joins TRBV24-1 and TRBJ2-2, with 9 positions matching TRBD1. V lost 5 bases and J lost 3; bases outside the gene matches: 6. The CDR3 length is 16 residues. Per the germline V gene, CDR1 is KGHDR and CDR2 is SFDVKD.